Following are 24 T cell receptor beta chains from one sample sequenced in a study of CD8+CD57+ T cells in acquired aplastic anemia. All sequencing subjects had displayed CD8+CD57+ cell expansion on flow cytometry. It was genomic DNA that served as the template for profiling TCR beta VDJ and CDR3. TCRdb ran MiXCR on the reads and lists one entry per CDR3 protein. The sample lists 200,000 to 250,000 distinct CDR3 sequences; more than 45% were seen once. The specimen sequenced was sorted CD4+, CD8+, or CD8+CD57+ T cells (not recorded which) from PBMCs. All receptors derive from a human donor with aplastic anemia.

The sample holds a few counts of this clonotype. The chain joins TRBV9 to TRBJ1-6; 7 bases are shared with TRBD1. This CDR3 has 13 residues. With 3 bases clipped from V and 9 bases from J, the junction kept 3 bases outside the gene matches. Germline CDR1 reads SGDLS; CDR2 reads YYNGEE. For the CDR3, the DNA is TGTGCCAGCAGCGCCGACAGGGCTTCACCCCTCCACTTT. It specifies CASSADRASPLHF.

Comments on this clonotype: This could be a read error, since a much larger clone is one nucleotide away. The chain carries TRBV20-1 and TRBJ1-3, with a tentative D call TRBD1 (5 bases). In germline, CDR1 is DFQATT, CDR2 SNEGSKA (reference sequence). The CDR3 is made up of 18 amino acids. Between the trimmed V and J ends, which lost 2 bases and 0 bases, there was a span of 20 bases. CDR3 region: CSARNYRATGASGNTIYF. The CDR3 DNA reads as TGCAGTGCTAGAAATTACCGAGCTACAGGTGCCTCTGGAAACACCATATATTTT.

This clonotype was found a few times. The chain recombines TRBV11-1 with TRBJ2-7, with 13 bases aligning to TRBD2. Germline CDR1 is SGHAT and CDR2 is FQDESV (reference sequence). The length of the CDR3 is 17 residues. V shed 6 bases and J 0 bases; nucleotides not matched to a gene: 8. The CDR3 here is CASRRGGTSGASYEQYF. DNA of the CDR3: TGTGCCAGCAGAAGAGGGGGGACTAGCGGGGCCTCCTACGAGCAGTACTTC.

The rearrangement uses TRBV10-3 and TRBJ2-1; 7 bases align to TRBD1. The trim removed 5 bases at V and 0 bases at J, leaving 4 bases unmatched. Germline CDR1 ENHRY, CDR2 SYGVKD. The CDR3 runs 15 residues. The CDR3 protein is CAISLGDSSYNEQFF. The CDR3 DNA reads as TGTGCCATCAGTCTAGGGGACAGCTCCTACAATGAGCAGTTCTTC.

The chain carries TRBV14 and TRBJ2-1; TRBD1 aligns across 7 bases. Germline values: CDR1 SGHDN, CDR2 FVKESK. CDR3 length: 16 amino acids. V shed 0 bases, J shed 5 bases, and the junction held 7 bases outside the gene matches. The CDR3 sequence is CASSQEGTALDNEQFF. In nucleotides, the CDR3 is TGTGCCAGCAGCCAAGAGGGGACAGCTCTCGACAATGAGCAGTTCTTC.

V usage is TRBV5-1 and J usage is TRBJ2-5, with unresolved D. With 3 bases removed from V and 0 bases from J, the gap between germline ends came to 6 bases. The germline V gene encodes CDR1 SGHRS and CDR2 YFSETQ. The CDR3 spans 13 residues. The CDR3 nucleotides read TGCGCCAGCAGCTCCCGTGACCAAGAGACCCAGTACTTC. This codes for CASSSRDQETQYF.

This clonotype was recorded many times. The CDR3 nucleotides read TGCGCCAGCAGCCAAGGCACCCTGGACACTGAAGCTTTCTTT. This gives the protein CASSQGTLDTEAFF. V and J are TRBV4-3 and TRBJ1-1; unclear D gene. Trimming shortened V by 1 base and J by 3 bases, and 9 bases separated the two germline ends. Germline V gene data show CDR1 as LGHNA and CDR2 as YSLEER. CDR3 length equals 14 residues.

This clonotype showed up many times. This CDR3 is CASRMRTDHNSPLHF. The CDR3 DNA sequence: TGCGCCAGCAGGATGAGGACGGACCATAATTCACCCCTCCACTTT. The genes are TRBV4-1 and TRBJ1-6; D unclear. Germline CDR1 reads MGHRA; CDR2 reads YSYEKL. This CDR3 has 15 residues. V gave up 6 bases and J gave up 5 bases, with 14 bases separating them.

The rearrangement uses TRBV6-1 and TRBJ2-7; 8 bases match TRBD2. Losses at the gene ends were 6 bases for V and 7 bases for J; bases not matched to a gene: 17. Germline CDR1 and CDR2: MNHNS and SASEGT. The CDR3 is made up of 16 amino acids. In DNA, the CDR3 is TGTGCCAGCAGGGCCGAAAGCGGGAGATTTAGGGGTGAGCAGTACTTC. Amino acid sequence: CASRAESGRFRGEQYF.

The rearrangement joins TRBV19 to TRBJ1-5; TRBD1 is a possible D gene (5 bases). V was shortened by 6 bases and J by 0 bases, with 12 bases between the two germline ends. The length of the CDR3 is 15 residues. The germline V gene has CDR1 LNHDA and CDR2 SQIVND (reference sequence). The CDR3 sequence is CASRTGPNSNQPQHF. The CDR3 DNA reads TGTGCCAGTAGAACGGGACCGAATAGCAATCAGCCCCAGCATTTT.

This rearrangement joins TRBV29-1 to TRBJ1-2; D is uncertain. Trimming shortened V by 7 bases and J by 0 bases, and 9 bases separated the two germline ends. The CDR3 runs 12 residues. From germline, CDR1 is SQVTM and CDR2 ANQGSEA. The chain's CDR3 is CSARDPNYGYTF. In nucleotides, the CDR3 is TGCAGCGCCCGGGATCCTAACTATGGCTACACCTTC. Full variable domain (outside the CDR3, taken from reference TRBV29-1 and TRBJ1-2): SAVISQKPSRDICQRGTSLTIQCQVDSQVTMMFWYRQQPGQSLTLIATANQGSEATYESGFVIDKFPISRPNLTFSTLTVSNMSPEDSSIYLCSARDPNYGYTFGSGTRLTVV.

In its sample, this clonotype was seen many times. This chain's CDR3 is CASSPNPGTEAFF. The CDR3 nucleotides read TGTGCCAGCAGCCCAAACCCCGGCACTGAAGCTTTCTTT. This chain uses TRBV9 with TRBJ1-1, with D uncertain. CDR1 and CDR2 from the germline V gene are SGDLS and YYNGEE. V was trimmed by 4 bases and J by 4 bases, leaving 11 bases between them. There are 13 residues in the CDR3.

This chain links TRBV6-2 or TRBV6-3 with TRBJ1-2; TRBD1 matches at 7 bases. The CDR3 spans 14 residues. V lost 7 bases, J lost 11 bases, and 16 bases stayed unmatched. Germline V gene data show CDR1 as MNHEY and CDR2 as SVGEGT. The CDR3, as DNA: TGTGCCAGCACGGGGACAGATGAAACGAACGGGTACACCTTC. Its protein is CASTGTDETNGYTF.

This clonotype was counted a few times. The chain couples TRBV29-1 to TRBJ2-3; 9 bases align to TRBD1. The CDR3 runs 16 residues. The V segment lost 7 bases and the J segment 2 bases; nucleotides outside the gene matches: 13. CDR1 is SQVTM, CDR2 ANQGSEA, per germline. Here the CDR3 reads CSAAVLDRGFTDTQYF. CDR3 nucleotide sequence: TGCAGCGCAGCAGTCTTAGACAGGGGGTTCACAGATACGCAGTATTTT.

J is TRBJ1-1 and V is TRBV20-1, with 9 bases fitting TRBD1. The CDR3 sequence is 15 residues long. Per germline, CDR1 DFQATT and CDR2 SNEGSKA (reference sequence). V was clipped by 6 bases and J by 4 bases; unmatched bases: 12. In DNA form, the CDR3 reads TGCAGTGCCCAAGGTTCCGGGACAGGGCGCACTGAAGCTTTCTTT. Protein: CSAQGSGTGRTEAFF.

This clonotype was picked up many times. J is TRBJ2-1 and V is TRBV19; tentatively, D is TRBD1 or TRBD2 (5 bases each). The ends were cut back, 1 base at V and 4 bases at J, with 11 bases in the middle. Germline V gene lookup returns CDR1 LNHDA and CDR2 SQIVND (reference sequence). The CDR3 has 15 amino acids. CDR3 sequence (DNA): TGTGCCAGTAGTATAGGACAGTGGACTTACAATGAGCAGTTCTTC. Translating it yields CASSIGQWTYNEQFF.

Only a few counts were recorded for this clonotype. CDR3: CASSQGTVGNTIYF. The CDR3 coding sequence is TGCGCCAGCAGCCAAGGGACAGTTGGAAACACCATATATTTT. The chain employs TRBV4-1 and TRBJ1-3, with D tentatively TRBD1 (6 bases). The V gene lost 1 base and the J gene lost 3 bases, with 7 bases spanning the gap. The CDR3 runs to 14 residues. The germline V gene has CDR1 MGHRA and CDR2 YSYEKL.

This clonotype was detected ten times or more. The chain recombines TRBV7-9 with TRBJ1-1, with unresolved D. The CDR3 is 15 residues long. V shed 1 base and J shed 0 bases, with 9 bases lying between them. Germline V gene lookup returns CDR1 SEHNR and CDR2 FQNEAQ (reference sequence). In DNA, the CDR3 is TGTGCCAGCAGCTTAGTGGCAGGAATGAACACTGAAGCTTTCTTT. This sequence encodes CASSLVAGMNTEAFF.

This clonotype was seen repeatedly, ten times or more. This CDR3 reads CASSQGSGEQYF. The DNA of the CDR3 is TGTGCCAGCAGCCAAGGTTCGGGTGAGCAGTACTTC. This rearrangement joins TRBV3-1 to TRBJ2-7; D not resolved. The germline gives CDR1 LGHDT, CDR2 YNNKEL (reference sequence). V shed 1 base and J shed 7 bases, with 8 bases lying between them. This CDR3 spans 12 amino acids.

This clonotype was seen ten or more times. The chain joins TRBV24-1 to TRBJ1-1, with TRBD1 matching over 9 bases. The V segment lost 4 bases and the J segment 6 bases; nucleotides outside the gene matches: 2. The germline V gene has CDR1 KGHDR and CDR2 SFDVKD. The CDR3 sequence is 13 residues long. The CDR3, as DNA: TGTGCCACCAGTGACCGGACAGGGGCTGAAGCTTTCTTT. It encodes CATSDRTGAEAFF.

V and J are TRBV4-3 and TRBJ2-3, with D tentatively TRBD1 (6 bases). The length of the CDR3 is 18 residues. Germline V lookup: CDR1 LGHNA, CDR2 YSLEER. V was pared by 1 base and J by 0 bases, with 17 bases between. The CDR3 loop reads CASSQVWVGGPSTDTQYF. The DNA for the CDR3 is TGCGCCAGCAGCCAAGTATGGGTTGGGGGCCCTAGCACAGATACGCAGTATTTT.

In regard to this clonotype: One end of the junction varies from germline; a read error may be responsible. V gene TRBV25-1 combines with J gene TRBJ2-7, with a weak D call TRBD2 (7 bases). The germline gives CDR1 MGHDK, CDR2 SYGVNS. The CDR3 is made up of 14 amino acids. DNA for the CDR3: TGTGCCAGCAGTGGGGGGGGCACTGAGTACGACCAGTACTTC. It is translated as CASSGGGTEYDQYF.

This clonotype was recorded at least ten times. The rearrangement joins TRBV2 to TRBJ2-7; weak D call: TRBD1 (6 bases). This CDR3 region has 12 residues. Germline CDR1 SNHLY, CDR2 FYNNEI. V lost 7 bases, J lost 4 bases, and 11 bases lay in between. CDR3 protein: CASTDSLYEQYF. The CDR3 DNA reads TGTGCCAGCACGGACAGCCTTTACGAGCAGTACTTC.

The chain is built from TRBV19 and TRBJ1-5; possible D gene TRBD1, 6 bases. V was trimmed by 3 bases and J by 5 bases, leaving 23 bases between them. Germline CDR1 and CDR2: LNHDA and SQIVND (reference sequence). The CDR3 extends over 18 amino acids. CDR3 coding DNA: TGTGCCAGTAGTATCGGGGGGCTCGGTGGGGAGGCAGATCAGCCCCAGCATTTT. Translating gives CASSIGGLGGEADQPQHF.